These 12 T cell receptor beta chains share one sample of origin, sequenced in a study of T cells after yellow fever vaccination. TCRdb used MiXCR to reprocess the 5' RACE reads, holding one entry per CDR3 protein. The sample includes about 220,000 distinct CDR3 sequences, about 3% of them seen just once. Sample: CD4+ T cells sorted from PBMCs, taken 10 days after the yellow fever booster vaccination. These receptors were collected from a man aged 18-30 years who received the YFV17D yellow fever vaccine.

This clonotype was seen many times. The V gene is TRBV7-2, the J gene TRBJ2-5; TRBD2 matches at 7 bases. This CDR3 is 14 amino acids long. CDR1 is SGHTA, CDR2 FQGNSA, per germline. With V trimmed by 2 bases and J by 2 bases, 2 bases remained unmatched. DNA for the CDR3: TGTGCCAGCAGCTTACGTAGCGGGCAAGAGACCCAGTACTTC. The encoded protein is CASSLRSGQETQYF. Full variable domain (missing parts from reference TRBV7-2 and TRBJ2-5): GAGVSQSPSNKVTEKGKDVELRCDPISGHTALYWYRQSLGQGLEFLIYFQGNSAPDKSGLPSDRFSAERTGGSVSTLTIQRTQQEDSAVYLCASSLRSGQETQYFGPGTRLLVL.

The table lists this clonotype with a few counts. The chain joins TRBV9 to TRBJ2-2, with 9 bases that match TRBD1. The CDR3 runs to 16 residues. CDR1 and CDR2 (germline): SGDLS, YYNGEE. J was trimmed by 4 bases and V by 7 bases; bases with no gene match: 11. CDR3 DNA: TGTGCCAGCTCAGAAACAGGGGGCTTTAGCACCGGGGAGCTGTTTTTT. Amino acids: CASSETGGFSTGELFF.

There are many counts of this clonotype. The rearrangement links TRBV6-5 to TRBJ2-2; perhaps TRBD2 as D (6 bases). The CDR3 totals 15 residues. The germline gives CDR1 MNHEY, CDR2 SVGAGI. V lost 3 bases to trimming and J lost 7 bases, with 15 bases between them. In DNA form, the CDR3 reads TGTGCCAGCAGTTATTGGGGAGGATCCCGCGGGGAGCTGTTTTTT. This codes for CASSYWGGSRGELFF.

CDR3: CASSPRTGRYEQYV. The DNA of the CDR3 is TGTGCCAGCTCACCACGGACAGGGCGTTACGAGCAGTACGTC. This sequence joins TRBV18 and TRBJ2-7, with TRBD1 identical over 8 bases. CDR3 length: 14 residues. J gave up 4 bases and V 1 base, and 3 bases lay outside the gene matches. The germline gives CDR1 KGHSH, CDR2 LQKENI.

V usage is TRBV6-5 and J usage is TRBJ1-1; tentatively, D is TRBD1 (6 bases). The germline CDR1 and CDR2 sequences are MNHEY and SVGAGI. Deletions cut 9 bases from V and 2 bases from J, with 19 bases between. The length of the CDR3 is 15 residues. CDR3 nucleotides: TGTGCCAGGACCCATACCGGGACACCTAACACTGAAGCTTTCTTT. Amino acids: CARTHTGTPNTEAFF.

There are a few counts of this clonotype. This chain connects TRBV7-3 to TRBJ2-3; 8 bases are shared with TRBD2. Per germline, CDR1 SGHTA and CDR2 FQGTGA. The CDR3 loop spans 17 amino acids. V trimming: 5 bases; J trimming: 1 base; junction bases outside the gene matches: 11. The CDR3 loop reads CASSLFVSGEGTDTQYF. The CDR3 nucleotides read TGTGCCAGCAGCCTTTTTGTTAGCGGGGAAGGCACAGATACGCAGTATTTT.

This clonotype was detected many times. This CDR3 reads CSARAPHQNTEAFF. The CDR3 DNA sequence: TGCAGTGCTAGAGCCCCCCACCAAAACACTGAAGCTTTCTTT. V is TRBV20-1 and J is TRBJ1-1; no clear D. Per the germline V gene, CDR1 is DFQATT and CDR2 is SNEGSKA (reference sequence). Deletions cut 1 base from V and 2 bases from J, with 11 bases between. The CDR3 runs 14 residues.

The table lists this clonotype with many counts. The rearrangement joins TRBV12-3 or TRBV12-4 to TRBJ1-2; 8 nucleotides align to TRBD1. This CDR3 spans 13 amino acids. Unmatched junction bases numbered 7, after V lost 5 bases and J lost 8 bases. CDR3 nucleotides: TGTGCCAGCAGTGCCCGGACAGGGAGCGGCTACACCTTC. It translates to CASSARTGSGYTF.

This clonotype was seen many times. This rearrangement joins TRBV7-9 to TRBJ2-3, with 7 bases lining up with TRBD1. The V gene's germline CDR1 is SEHNR and CDR2 FQNEAQ (reference sequence). CDR3 length: 15 amino acids. V dropped 5 bases and J dropped 6; count of bases not matched to a gene: 11. The CDR3 reads CASSIRGSYVDTQYF. DNA for the CDR3: TGTGCCAGCAGCATCAGGGGGAGCTACGTGGATACGCAGTATTTT.

This clonotype was found many times. The genes are TRBV20-1 and TRBJ2-3, with a possible D match to TRBD2 (7 bases). V was pared by 7 bases and J by 2 bases, with 13 bases between. The germline gives CDR1 DFQATT, CDR2 SNEGSKA (reference sequence). The CDR3 consists of 13 residues. In nucleotides, the CDR3 is TGCAGTGATATGGGGGGGGCCACAGATACGCAGTATTTT. Amino acids: CSDMGGATDTQYF.

At least ten counts were recorded for this clonotype. V gene TRBV5-4 combines with J gene TRBJ2-5; tentative D call: TRBD1 (5 bases). V gave up 4 bases and J gave up 2 bases, with 9 bases separating them. Germline CDR1 reads SGHNT; CDR2 reads YYREEE (reference sequence). The CDR3 is 13 residues long. CDR3 protein: CASSTQVQETQYF. Here the CDR3 DNA reads TGTGCCAGCAGCACACAGGTACAAGAGACCCAGTACTTC. The complete variable domain, with remaining parts taken from reference TRBV5-4 and TRBJ2-5, reads ETGVTQSPTHLIKTRGQQVTLRCSSQSGHNTVSWYQQALGQGPQFIFQYYREEENGRGNFPPRFSGLQFPNYSSELNVNALELDDSALYLCASSTQVQETQYFGPGTRLLVL.

This clonotype was recorded many times. This rearrangement joins TRBV1 to TRBJ1-1; TRBD1 reflects the table's D call only, with no check against the DNA. TRBV1 is classified as a pseudogene. The CDR3 length is 17 residues. CDR3 in amino acids: CTSSQEMSVWRYTEAFF. CDR3 DNA sequence: TGCACCAGCAGCCAAGAAATGAGTGTATGGCGCTACACTGAAGCTTTCTTT.